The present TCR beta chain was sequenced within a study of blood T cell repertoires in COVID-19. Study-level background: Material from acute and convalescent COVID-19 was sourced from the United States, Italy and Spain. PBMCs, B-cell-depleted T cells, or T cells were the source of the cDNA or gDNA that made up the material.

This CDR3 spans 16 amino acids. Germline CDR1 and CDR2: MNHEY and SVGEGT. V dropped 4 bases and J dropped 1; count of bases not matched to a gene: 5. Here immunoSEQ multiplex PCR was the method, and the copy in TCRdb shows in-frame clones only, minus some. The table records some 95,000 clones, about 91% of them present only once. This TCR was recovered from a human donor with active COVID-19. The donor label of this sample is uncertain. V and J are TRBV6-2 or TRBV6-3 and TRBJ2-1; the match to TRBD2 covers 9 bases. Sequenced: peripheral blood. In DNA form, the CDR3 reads TGTGCCAGCAGTTGGGGACTAGCTGGTTCCTACAATGAGCAGTTCTTC. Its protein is CASSWGLAGSYNEQFF.